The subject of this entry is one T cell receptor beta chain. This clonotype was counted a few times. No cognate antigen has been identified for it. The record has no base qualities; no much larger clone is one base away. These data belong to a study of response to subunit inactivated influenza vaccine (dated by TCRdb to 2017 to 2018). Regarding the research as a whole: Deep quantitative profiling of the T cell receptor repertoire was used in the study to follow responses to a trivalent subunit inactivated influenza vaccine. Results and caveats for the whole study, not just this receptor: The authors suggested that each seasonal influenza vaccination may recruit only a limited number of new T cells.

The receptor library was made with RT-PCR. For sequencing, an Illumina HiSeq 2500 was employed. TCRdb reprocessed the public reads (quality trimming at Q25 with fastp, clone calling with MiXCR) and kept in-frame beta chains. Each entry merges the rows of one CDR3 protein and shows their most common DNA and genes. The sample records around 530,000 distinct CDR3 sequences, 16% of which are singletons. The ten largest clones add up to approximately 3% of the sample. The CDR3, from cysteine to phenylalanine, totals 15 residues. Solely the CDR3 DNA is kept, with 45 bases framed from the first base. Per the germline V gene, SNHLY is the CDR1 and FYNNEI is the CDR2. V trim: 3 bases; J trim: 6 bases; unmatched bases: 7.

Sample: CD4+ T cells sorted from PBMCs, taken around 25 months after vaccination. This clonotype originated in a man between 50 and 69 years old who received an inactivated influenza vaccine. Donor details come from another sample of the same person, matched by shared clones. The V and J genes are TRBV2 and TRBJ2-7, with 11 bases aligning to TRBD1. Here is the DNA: TGTGCCAGCAGTGATGTTGGACAGGGGGCTGGCGAGCAGTACTTC. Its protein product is CASSDVGQGAGEQYF.